A single sample gave rise to the 26 T cell receptor beta chains below, sequenced in a study of tumor-infiltrating lymphocytes in localized non-small cell lung cancer. Profiled with immunoSEQ multiplex PCR; TCRdb holds only in-frame clones, not every one. The table has 14,000 to 15,000 clones, roughly 79% seen once. Sequenced material: lung tumor tissue. The receptors shown here come from a human donor with non-small cell lung cancer.

V gene TRBV30 combines with J gene TRBJ1-3; no clear D. Germline-derived CDR1 and CDR2 are GTSNPN and SVGIG (reference sequence). Trimming removed 4 bases from V and 3 bases from J, with 7 bases in between. CDR3 length equals 12 residues. CDR3 coding DNA: TGTGCCTGGACCTTAATTGGAAACACCATATATTTT. Protein product: CAWTLIGNTIYF.

CDR3 coding DNA: TGTGCCAGCACCCTCCGGGGGGGGAACTATGGCTACACCTTC. Protein product: CASTLRGGNYGYTF. The V call is TRBV2, the J call TRBJ1-2, with D tentatively TRBD1 (5 bases). The V end was cut by 7 bases, the J end by 2 bases, with 14 bases between. CDR1 and CDR2 from the germline V gene are SNHLY and FYNNEI. CDR3 length equals 14 residues.

The rearrangement joins TRBV27 to TRBJ2-7, with D unclear. CDR1 MNHEY and CDR2 SMNVEV come from the germline V gene (reference sequence). Trimming took off 3 bases at V and 4 bases at J, with 4 bases between the two ends. The CDR3 is made up of 11 amino acids. The CDR3 DNA reads TGTGCCAGCAGTTTGGGGTACGAGCAGTACTTC. It specifies CASSLGYEQYF.

The chain links TRBV11-2 to TRBJ1-4, with D possibly TRBD1 on 6 matching bases. The CDR3 spans 15 residues. Germline V gene data show CDR1 as SGHAT and CDR2 as FQNNGV. Deletions cut 4 bases from V and 8 bases from J, with 17 bases between. CDR3 bases: TGTGCCAGCAGCTCCCAGGACAGTGGAATCGAAAAACTGTTTTTT. Its translation is CASSSQDSGIEKLFF.

V and J are TRBV7-9 and TRBJ2-5, with a tentative D call TRBD2 (6 bases). With 0 bases removed from V and 0 bases from J, the gap between germline ends came to 14 bases. This CDR3 is built from 17 residues. CDR1 is SEHNR, CDR2 FQNEAQ, per germline (reference sequence). The CDR3 here is CASSLARGLPYQETQYF. Here the CDR3 DNA reads TGTGCCAGCAGCTTAGCGAGGGGACTCCCGTACCAAGAGACCCAGTACTTC.

The count of this clone is one. J is TRBJ1-1 and V is TRBV19; no definite D call. This CDR3 is 13 amino acids long. The germline V gene encodes CDR1 LNHDA and CDR2 SQIVND (reference sequence). V lost 4 bases to trimming and J lost 0 bases, with 6 bases between them. The CDR3 nucleotides are TGTGCCAGTAGTAGACAACTGAACACTGAAGCTTTCTTT. Amino acid sequence: CASSRQLNTEAFF.

The gene calls are TRBV27 and TRBJ2-7; a possible D gene is TRBD1 (5 bases). Between the trimmed V and J ends, which lost 2 bases and 3 bases, there was a span of 11 bases. This CDR3 is built from 14 residues. Per the germline V gene, CDR1 is MNHEY and CDR2 is SMNVEV (reference sequence). CDR3 in amino acids: CASSLQGANYEQYF. CDR3 DNA: TGTGCCAGCAGTTTACAGGGCGCAAACTACGAGCAGTACTTC.

The rearrangement uses TRBV18 and TRBJ1-4; D gene ambiguous. Trimming pared 1 base from V and 0 bases from J, leaving 6 bases between. Germline assignment: CDR1 KGHSH and CDR2 LQKENI. CDR3 length equals 15 residues. This CDR3 is CASSPLGTTNEKLFF. In nucleotides, the CDR3 is TGTGCCAGCTCACCACTGGGTACAACTAATGAAAAACTGTTTTTT. Variable domain in full (rest from reference TRBV18 and TRBJ1-4): NAGVMQNPRHLVRRRGQEARLRCSPMKGHSHVYWYRQLPEEGLKFMVYLQKENIIDESGMPKERFSAEFPKEGPSILRIQQVVRGDSAAYFCASSPLGTTNEKLFFGSGTQLSVL.

The chain uses TRBV4-1 and TRBJ2-1; 7 bases match TRBD2. This CDR3 spans 17 amino acids. Per germline, CDR1 MGHRA and CDR2 YSYEKL. Trimming removed 3 bases from V and 9 bases from J; junction bases left unmatched: 17. CDR3 DNA: TGCGCCAGCAGCCAGGGCCCCGGGACTATCCATACCGGTGAGCAGTTCTTC. The encoded protein is CASSQGPGTIHTGEQFF.

This clone was picked up one time. This sequence joins TRBV5-6 and TRBJ2-7; 14 bases are shared with TRBD2. This CDR3 contains 19 residues. Germline CDR1 SGHDT, CDR2 YYEEEE. V lost 5 bases to trimming and J lost 1 base; unmatched junction nucleotides: 14. In nucleotides, the CDR3 is TGTGCCAGCAGTCTCGGGACTAGCGGGAGAGGGAGCCCTTCCTACGAGCAGTACTTC. This gives the protein CASSLGTSGRGSPSYEQYF. The complete variable domain, with remaining parts taken from reference TRBV5-6 and TRBJ2-7, reads DAGVTQSPTHLIKTRGQQVTLRCSPKSGHDTVSWYQQALGQGPQFIFQYYEEEERQRGNFPDRFSGHQFPNYSSELNVNALLLGDSALYLCASSLGTSGRGSPSYEQYFGPGTRLTVT.

There are a few counts of this clone. The rearrangement joins TRBV19 to TRBJ2-7; possible D gene TRBD1, 6 bases. Germline assignment: CDR1 LNHDA and CDR2 SQIVND (reference sequence). Trimming pared 4 bases from V and 4 bases from J, leaving 17 bases between. The CDR3 runs 15 residues. The CDR3 loop is CASSTGTTSIYEQYF. CDR3 coding DNA: TGTGCCAGTAGTACCGGGACAACATCTATTTACGAGCAGTACTTC.

V usage is TRBV27 and J usage is TRBJ1-2; weak D call: TRBD1 (6 bases). V was cut by 5 bases and J by 7 bases, with 8 bases left in between. This CDR3 comprises 11 residues. Germline CDR1 MNHEY, CDR2 SMNVEV (reference sequence). The CDR3 is CASSRGFGYTF. The CDR3, as DNA: TGTGCCAGCAGTAGGGGGTTTGGCTACACCTTC.

The gene calls are TRBV6-4 and TRBJ2-1, with a tentative D call TRBD1 (5 bases). CDR3 size: 12 residues. Germline-derived CDR1 and CDR2 are MRHNA and SNTAGT. With 6 bases removed from V and 7 bases from J, the gap between germline ends came to 10 bases. CDR3 bases: TGTGCCAGCAGAACCCCAGGGAATGAGCAGTTCTTC. Translation: CASRTPGNEQFF.

The chain is built from TRBV5-4 and TRBJ2-4; TRBD2 matches at 9 bases. V lost 0 bases to trimming and J lost 7 bases; unmatched junction nucleotides: 2. CDR1 is SGHNT, CDR2 YYREEE, per germline (reference sequence). The CDR3 loop spans 14 amino acids. CDR3 sequence (DNA): TGTGCCAGCAGCTTGGCTAGCGGGGTGAACATTCAGTACTTC. The encoded protein is CASSLASGVNIQYF.

The chain employs TRBV4-2 and TRBJ2-3; D uncertain. The CDR3 is 14 amino acids. V was cut by 0 bases and J by 6 bases, with 10 bases left in between. Germline values: CDR1 LGHNA, CDR2 YNFKEQ. This CDR3 is CASSQDDGSDTQYF. The CDR3 DNA sequence: TGTGCCAGCAGCCAAGACGATGGGTCGGATACGCAGTATTTT.

In the case of this clone: The identical CDR3 is also encoded by other nucleotide sequences in the sample. The V call is TRBV18, the J call TRBJ1-5, with 9 nucleotides matching TRBD1. The CDR3 spans 15 residues. V dropped 3 bases and J dropped 2; count of bases not matched to a gene: 2. CDR1 and CDR2 from the germline V gene are KGHSH and LQKENI. The CDR3 sequence: CASSPDRGGNQPQHF. CDR3 DNA: TGTGCCAGCTCACCGGACAGGGGCGGCAATCAGCCCCAGCATTTT.

This clone appeared once. The chain joins TRBV2 to TRBJ1-1; no firm D call. This CDR3 comprises 12 residues. Trimming removed 2 bases at V and 6 bases at J, with 7 bases between. CDR1 and CDR2 from the germline V gene are SNHLY and FYNNEI. The CDR3 DNA is TGTGCCAGCAGTGAAATATCTTCTGAAGCTTTCTTT. Translating gives CASSEISSEAFF.

This chain connects TRBV2 to TRBJ2-6; 9 nucleotides agree with TRBD2. The V gene end was trimmed by 6 bases and the J gene end by 0 bases; junction bases not matched to a gene: 6. The CDR3 contains 17 residues. Germline V gene sequence: CDR1 SNHLY, CDR2 FYNNEI. CDR3 in DNA: TGTGCCAGCAGCTTGATTAGCGGGGGCTCTGGGGCCAACGTCCTGACTTTC. Amino acids: CASSLISGGSGANVLTF.

The chain employs TRBV4-3 and TRBJ2-7; 8 nucleotides align to TRBD2. Germline loops: CDR1 LGHNA, CDR2 YSLEER. The CDR3 is 15 amino acids. V trimming: 0 bases; J trimming: 3 bases; junction bases outside the gene matches: 4. CDR3 in amino acids: CASSQDRGRHYEQYF. DNA of the CDR3: TGCGCCAGCAGCCAAGATCGCGGGAGGCACTACGAGCAGTACTTC.

This chain uses TRBV7-2 with TRBJ2-7; D remains unclear. The CDR3 has 13 residues. Trimming removed 2 bases at V and 2 bases at J, with 7 bases between. CDR1 and CDR2 (germline): SGHTA, FQGNSA. The CDR3 DNA reads as TGTGCCAGCAGCTTACGCCGCGCCTACGAGCAGTACTTC. Protein: CASSLRRAYEQYF.

The chain couples TRBV14 to TRBJ2-1; maybe TRBD1 (5 bases). The CDR3 consists of 15 residues. CDR1 is SGHDN and CDR2 is FVKESK in the germline V gene. Trimming pared 1 base from V and 2 bases from J, leaving 9 bases between. As DNA, the CDR3 is TGTGCCAGCAGCCAAGGGGGCCACCCCTACAATGAGCAGTTCTTC. It translates to CASSQGGHPYNEQFF.

This chain connects TRBV14 to TRBJ2-3; no clear D gene. CDR1 is SGHDN and CDR2 is FVKESK in the germline V gene. Trimming left V 1 base short and J 2 bases short, with 7 bases between. The CDR3 length is 14 residues. The CDR3: CASSQGYPTDTQYF. CDR3 nucleotide sequence: TGTGCCAGCAGCCAAGGATATCCCACAGATACGCAGTATTTT.

This chain joins TRBV19 and TRBJ1-1; D is uncertain. CDR3 length: 13 residues. V was shortened by 5 bases and J by 4 bases, with 11 bases between the two germline ends. Germline assignment: CDR1 LNHDA and CDR2 SQIVND (reference sequence). The CDR3 here is CASSLWEGTEAFF. In nucleotides, the CDR3 is TGTGCCAGTAGTCTATGGGAAGGCACTGAAGCTTTCTTT.

The chain has TRBV4-3 and TRBJ1-5; D possibly corresponds to TRBD1 (5 bases). Germline CDR1 reads LGHNA; CDR2 reads YSLEER. The CDR3 sequence is 16 residues long. V was shortened by 0 bases and J by 5 bases, with 14 bases between the two germline ends. Here the CDR3 reads CASSQDSSRDDQPQHF. For the CDR3, the DNA is TGCGCCAGCAGCCAAGATTCTTCCAGGGATGATCAGCCCCAGCATTTT.

This chain uses TRBV6-5 with TRBJ1-5; possibly TRBD1 for D (5 bases). The CDR3 is 15 residues long. The V end was cut by 6 bases, the J end by 5 bases, with 17 bases between. Germline V CDR1 and CDR2: MNHEY, SVGAGI. The CDR3 nucleotides read TGTGCCAGCAGGCCCGGGGGGGTGGGGTATCAGCCCCAGCATTTT. Translated: CASRPGGVGYQPQHF.

This rearrangement joins TRBV2 to TRBJ2-2, with D unresolved. Trimming left V 4 bases short and J 5 bases short, with 8 bases between. CDR3 length: 13 amino acids. Germline values: CDR1 SNHLY, CDR2 FYNNEI. The chain's CDR3 is CASSVEGTGELFF. As DNA, the CDR3 is TGTGCCAGCAGTGTCGAAGGGACCGGGGAGCTGTTTTTT.